This T cell receptor beta chain was documented in a study of T cells in Graves' hyperthyroidism and ophthalmopathy. Study as a whole: At initial diagnosis, before any treatment had begun, peripheral blood was obtained.

Many counts were recorded for this clonotype. Researchers amplified the TCR beta CDR3 regions from RNA transcripts. The HTBI set primed first-round TCR CDR3 RT-PCR. TCRdb re-called the multiplex PCR reads with MiXCR, one entry per CDR3 protein. The top ten hold around 20% of the sample, which has roughly 350,000 distinct CDR3 sequences, roughly 15% seen once. The CDR3 loop spans 16 amino acids. The germline CDR1 and CDR2 sequences are SNHLY and FYNNEI. The ends lost 8 bases at V and 2 bases at J; junction bases unmatched: 13. The genes are TRBV2 and TRBJ1-2, with 8 bases fitting TRBD1. Specimen: blood. The TCR sequence derives from a woman aged 30 to 39 with Graves' ophthalmopathy. The CDR3 protein is CASLPRGQAENYGYTF. In DNA form, the CDR3 reads TGTGCCAGCCTACCAAGGGGACAGGCGGAAAACTATGGCTACACCTTC. Together with reference TRBV2 and TRBJ1-2, the CDR3 gives the full variable domain: EPEVTQTPSHQVTQMGQEVILRCVPISNHLYFYWYRQILGQKVEFLVSFYNNEISEKSEIFDDQFSVERPDGSNFTLKIRSTKLEDSAMYFCASLPRGQAENYGYTFGSGTRLTVV.